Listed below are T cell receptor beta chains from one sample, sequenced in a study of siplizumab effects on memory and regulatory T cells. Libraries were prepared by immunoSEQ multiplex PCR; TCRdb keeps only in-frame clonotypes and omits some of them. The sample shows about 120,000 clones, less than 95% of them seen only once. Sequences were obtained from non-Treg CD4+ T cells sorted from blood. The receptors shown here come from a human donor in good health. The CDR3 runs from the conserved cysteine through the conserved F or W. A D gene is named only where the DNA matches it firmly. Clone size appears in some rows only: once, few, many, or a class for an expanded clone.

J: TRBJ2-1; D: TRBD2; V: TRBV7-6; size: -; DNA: TGTGCCAGCAGCCTCCGAAGCGGGGGACTAGCGGGTATCGATGAGCAGTTCTTC; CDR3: CASSLRSGGLAGIDEQFF
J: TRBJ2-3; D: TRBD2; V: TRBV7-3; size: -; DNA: TGTGCCAGCAGCGAATATAGCGGGAGGAACACAGATACGCAGTATTTT; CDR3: CASSEYSGRNTDTQYF
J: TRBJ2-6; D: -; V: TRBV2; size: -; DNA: TGTGCCAGCAGTGAAGCGGGCGGGTCTGGGGCCAACGTCCTGACTTTC; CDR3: CASSEAGGSGANVLTF
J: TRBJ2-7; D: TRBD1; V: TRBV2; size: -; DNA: TGTGCCAACCACCGGGACAGGTTACCCTACGAGCAGTACTTC; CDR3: CANHRDRLPYEQYF
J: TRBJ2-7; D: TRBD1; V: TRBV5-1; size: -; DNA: TGCGCCAGCAGCCGCGGACAGGCCTACGAGCAGTACTTC; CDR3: CASSRGQAYEQYF
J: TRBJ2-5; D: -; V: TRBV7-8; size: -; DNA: TGTGCCAGCCACCGGGAGACCCAGTACTTC; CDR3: CASHRETQYF
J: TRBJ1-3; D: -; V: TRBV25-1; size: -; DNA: TGTGCCAGCAGTGAATTTGCCAGGGGAAACACCATATATTTT; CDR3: CASSEFARGNTIYF
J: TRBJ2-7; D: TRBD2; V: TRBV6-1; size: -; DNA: TGTGCCAGCAGTGAAGGGGCTAGCGGGGGGTACGAGCAGTACTTC; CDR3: CASSEGASGGYEQYF
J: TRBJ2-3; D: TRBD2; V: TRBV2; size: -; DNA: TGTGCCAGCAGGGTGACTAGCGGGTATAGCACAGATACGCAGTATTTT; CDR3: CASRVTSGYSTDTQYF
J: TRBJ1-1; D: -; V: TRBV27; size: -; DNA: TGTGCCAGCAGTCGACAGACCAACACTGAAGCTTTCTTT; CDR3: CASSRQTNTEAFF
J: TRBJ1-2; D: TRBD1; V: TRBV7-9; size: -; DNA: TGTGCCAGCAGCTTAATCACAGGGGATAACGGCTACACCTTC; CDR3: CASSLITGDNGYTF
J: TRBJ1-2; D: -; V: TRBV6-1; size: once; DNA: TGTGCCAGCACTGAATCCTCTCGGGGTGGCTATGGCTACACCTTC; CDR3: CASTESSRGGYGYTF
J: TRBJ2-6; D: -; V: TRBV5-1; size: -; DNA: TGCGCCAGCAGCTCGGAGTATTTCTCTGGGGCCAACGTCCTGACTTTC; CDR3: CASSSEYFSGANVLTF
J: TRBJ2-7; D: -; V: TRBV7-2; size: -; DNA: TGTGCCAGCAGCCGACAGCTGGGGGACTACGAGCAGTACTTC; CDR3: CASSRQLGDYEQYF
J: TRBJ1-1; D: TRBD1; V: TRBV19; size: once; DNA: TGTGCCAGTAGTATACTAACAGGGGCCTTAATGAACACTGAAGCTTTCTTT; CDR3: CASSILTGALMNTEAFF
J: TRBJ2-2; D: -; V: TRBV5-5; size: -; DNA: TGTGCCAGCACCATCGGGGCGGACCAGAACACCGGGGAGCTGTTTTTT; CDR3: CASTIGADQNTGELFF
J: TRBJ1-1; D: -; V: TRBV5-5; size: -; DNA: TGTGCCAGCAGCTTCGATGGAGGGGGACTCACTGAAGCTTTCTTT; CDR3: CASSFDGGGLTEAFF
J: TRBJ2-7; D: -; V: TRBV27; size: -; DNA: TGTGCCAGCAGTGTACAGGGCATCGACGAGCAGTACTTC; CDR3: CASSVQGIDEQYF
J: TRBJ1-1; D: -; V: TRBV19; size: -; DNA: TGTGCCAGTAGGAAATACACAGAGAACACTGAAGCTTTCTTT; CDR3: CASRKYTENTEAFF
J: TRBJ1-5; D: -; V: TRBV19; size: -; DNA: TGTGCCAGTAGTGTTGACGGAGGCAATCAGCCCCAGCATTTT; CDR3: CASSVDGGNQPQHF
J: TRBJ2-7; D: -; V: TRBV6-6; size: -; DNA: TGTGCCAGCAGTCCGTTCTACGAGCAGTACTTC; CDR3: CASSPFYEQYF
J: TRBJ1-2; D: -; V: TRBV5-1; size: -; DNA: TGCGCCAGCAGCTTGGGGTCCAGTCTTAACTATGGCTACACCTTC; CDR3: CASSLGSSLNYGYTF
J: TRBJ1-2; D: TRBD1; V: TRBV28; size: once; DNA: TGTGCCAGCAGCCTGGACAGGGACAGTGGCTACACCTTC; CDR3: CASSLDRDSGYTF
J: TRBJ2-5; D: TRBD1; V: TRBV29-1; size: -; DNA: TGCAGCGTCGAAATGGGACAGACCGTATACTTC; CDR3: CSVEMGQTVYF
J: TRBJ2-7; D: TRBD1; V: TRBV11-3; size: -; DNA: TGTGCCAGCAGCTCCGGGACAGGGCTAACCCACGAGCAGTACTTC; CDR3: CASSSGTGLTHEQYF
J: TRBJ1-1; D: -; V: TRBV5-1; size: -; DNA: TGCGCCAGCAGCTTCAACAGGGCGGGGAACACTGAAGCTTTCTTT; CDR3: CASSFNRAGNTEAFF
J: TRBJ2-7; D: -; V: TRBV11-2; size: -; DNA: TGTGCCAGCAGCTGGGGCCCCCGACAGAGCGGTCATGACTCCTACGAGCAGTACTTC; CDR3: CASSWGPRQSGHDSYEQYF
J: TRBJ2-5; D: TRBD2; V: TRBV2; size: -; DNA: TGTGCCAGCAGTCCGACTAGCGGGGGCCGGGAGACCCAGTACTTC; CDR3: CASSPTSGGRETQYF
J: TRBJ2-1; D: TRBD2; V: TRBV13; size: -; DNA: TGTGCCAGCAGCTCCCCAGCGGGACTCTCCTACAATGAGCAGTTCTTC; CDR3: CASSSPAGLSYNEQFF
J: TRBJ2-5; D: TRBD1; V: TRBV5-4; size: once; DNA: TGTGCCAGCAGCACCCGACAGGGGGTGAGGGAGACCCAGTACTTC; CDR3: CASSTRQGVRETQYF
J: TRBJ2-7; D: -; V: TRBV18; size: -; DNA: TGTGCCAGTTACGGAACAGGGAGCCCCGAGCAGTACTTC; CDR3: CASYGTGSPEQYF
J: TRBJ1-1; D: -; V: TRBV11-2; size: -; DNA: TGTGCCAGCAGCTTGGACAGTACCTTCAACACTGAAGCTTTCTTT; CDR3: CASSLDSTFNTEAFF
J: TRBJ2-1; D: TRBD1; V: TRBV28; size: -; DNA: TGTGCCAGCAAACCGGAGGACCGGGACAGGTACAATGAGCAGTTCTTC; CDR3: CASKPEDRDRYNEQFF
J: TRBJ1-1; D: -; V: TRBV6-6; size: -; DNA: TGTGCCAGCAGTTACTCCGTCAGGACAGCGAACACTGAAGCTTTCTTT; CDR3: CASSYSVRTANTEAFF
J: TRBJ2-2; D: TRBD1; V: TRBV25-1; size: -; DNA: TGTGCCAGCAGTGTCCTTGGGACAGGGGACTTAACCGGGGAGCTGTTTTTT; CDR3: CASSVLGTGDLTGELFF